Below, 18 T cell receptor beta chains from the same sample are listed, as sequenced in a study of cytomegalovirus exposure and HLA in healthy donors. Use of 60 Vbeta and 13 Jbeta primers characterized the PCR. Sequencing was performed with immunoSEQ multiplex PCR; in TCRdb, only in-frame clones are kept and a portion is missing. This repertoire shows around 100,000 clones, approximately 70% found once; its top ten account for under 13%. Sequencing used PBMCs. The receptors stem from a man aged 35-49 years in good health and CMV-seropositive.

Turning to this clone: The conserved phenylalanine or tryptophan normally closing the CDR3 is absent here, so this likely arose from a read error. The chain recombines TRBV30 with TRBJ2-2; D gene uncertain. Germline-derived CDR1 and CDR2 are GTSNPN and SVGIG (reference sequence). Between the trimmed V and J ends, which lost 2 bases and 6 bases, there was a span of 10 bases. There are 13 residues in the CDR3. The CDR3 DNA is TGTGCCTGGAGTCTTAATTTTCCCGGGGAGCTGTTTCTT. It encodes CAWSLNFPGELFL.

This clone has a handful of counts. The rearrangement links TRBV6-5 to TRBJ1-3, with D possibly being TRBD1 (6 bases). Germline CDR1 is MNHEY and CDR2 is SVGAGI. The CDR3 spans 15 residues. V lost 7 bases to trimming and J lost 2 bases, with 15 bases between them. CDR3 DNA: TGTGCCAGCACGAGGGGGGGCGGTCCTGGAAACACCATATATTTT. Protein product: CASTRGGGPGNTIYF.

J is TRBJ1-5 and V is TRBV15, with 8 bases identical to TRBD1. The J segment lost 6 bases and the V segment lost 0 bases, leaving 4 bases of the junction unmatched. Germline-derived CDR1 and CDR2 are LNHNV and YYDKDF (reference sequence). The CDR3 has 15 amino acids. CDR3 in amino acids: CATSRDLTGGQPQHF. CDR3 nucleotides: TGTGCCACCAGCAGAGATCTCACAGGGGGTCAGCCCCAGCATTTT.

This chain links TRBV27 with TRBJ2-1; D call uncertain. The V end lost 7 bases, the J end lost 5 bases, and 15 bases lay between the germline ends. Germline V CDR1 and CDR2: MNHEY, SMNVEV (reference sequence). CDR3 length: 14 amino acids. DNA for the CDR3: TGTGCCAGCAATGGCGGATACGTCGACAATGAGCAGTTCTTC. It codes for CASNGGYVDNEQFF.

This clone appeared a single time. The J gene is TRBJ2-1, the V gene TRBV29-1, with 7 bases aligning to TRBD2. J was trimmed by 2 bases and V by 6 bases; bases with no gene match: 7. The CDR3 runs to 14 residues. Germline-derived CDR1 and CDR2 are SQVTM and ANQGSEA. CDR3 protein: CSVLSGTPYNEQFF. DNA for the CDR3: TGCAGCGTCTTGAGCGGGACTCCCTACAATGAGCAGTTCTTC.

The chain carries TRBV7-8 and TRBJ1-2; 9 nucleotides line up with TRBD1. CDR1 is SGHVS and CDR2 is FQNEAQ in the germline V gene. Trimming at V came to 1 base and at J to 6 bases, leaving 6 bases not matched to a gene. This CDR3 comprises 15 residues. The CDR3 DNA is TGTGCCAGCAGCTTAGGAAGGACAGGGGTCAATGGCTACACCTTC. Translated, it gives CASSLGRTGVNGYTF.

The J gene is TRBJ2-1, the V gene TRBV7-8; 8 bases match TRBD2. Per germline, CDR1 SGHVS and CDR2 FQNEAQ. Losses at the gene ends were 1 base for V and 4 bases for J; bases not matched to a gene: 3. The CDR3 runs 15 residues. The CDR3 DNA sequence: TGTGCCAGCAGCTTAGAGACTAGCGATTACAATGAGCAGTTCTTC. Protein sequence: CASSLETSDYNEQFF.

CDR3 residues: CASRRSGRAEETQYF. Here the CDR3 DNA reads TGTGCCAGCAGGAGGAGCGGGAGGGCCGAGGAGACCCAGTACTTC. This chain joins TRBV6-5 and TRBJ2-5; TRBD2 matches at 10 bases. Germline CDR1 MNHEY, CDR2 SVGAGI. Trimming removed 6 bases from V and 5 bases from J; junction bases left unmatched: 9. This CDR3 is built from 15 residues.

The chain couples TRBV7-3 to TRBJ2-5; D is ambiguous. The ends were cut back, 5 bases at V and 2 bases at J, with 9 bases in the middle. This CDR3 contains 13 residues. The V gene's germline CDR1 is SGHTA and CDR2 FQGTGA. The CDR3: CASSLGLQETQYF. DNA for the CDR3: TGTGCCAGCAGCCTGGGCCTTCAAGAGACCCAGTACTTC.

V is TRBV6-5 and J is TRBJ2-1; 11 bases agree with TRBD1. The CDR3 length is 15 residues. The V gene end was trimmed by 6 bases and the J gene end by 9 bases; junction bases not matched to a gene: 10. Per germline, CDR1 MNHEY and CDR2 SVGAGI. Written as DNA, the CDR3 is TGTGCCAGCAGAACCACAGGACAGGGGGCCGGTGAGCAGTTCTTC. Its protein product is CASRTTGQGAGEQFF.

This clone came up once. The genes are TRBV29-1 and TRBJ2-1, with TRBD1 identical over 9 bases. Trimming took 4 bases from V and 9 from J; bases not matched to a gene: 4. Germline values: CDR1 SQVTM, CDR2 ANQGSEA. The CDR3 extends over 12 amino acids. CDR3 sequence (DNA): TGCAGCGTTGGGAGACAGGGGGTTGAGCAGTTCTTC. Residues: CSVGRQGVEQFF.

This clone turned up a few times. Other DNA sequences from this sample encode an identical CDR3 as well. V and J are TRBV6-5 and TRBJ1-2, with a possible D match to TRBD1 (6 bases). Germline-derived CDR1 and CDR2 are MNHEY and SVGAGI. Trimming left V 0 bases short and J 2 bases short, with 10 bases between. This CDR3 is built from 15 residues. Here the CDR3 DNA reads TGTGCCAGCAGTTACTCACAGGGAAGCAACTATGGCTACACCTTC. Translating gives CASSYSQGSNYGYTF.

The chain combines TRBV6-6 with TRBJ2-2; perhaps TRBD2 as D (5 bases). The CDR3 loop spans 13 amino acids. In germline, CDR1 is MNHNY, CDR2 SVGAGI (reference sequence). V lost 2 bases, J lost 6 bases, and 7 bases lay in between. CDR3 region: CASSYPEAGELFF. CDR3 nucleotides: TGTGCCAGCAGTTACCCGGAGGCCGGGGAGCTGTTTTTT.

The V gene is TRBV9, the J gene TRBJ2-7; 9 bases are a match to TRBD2. This CDR3 contains 15 residues. CDR1 is SGDLS, CDR2 YYNGEE, per germline. Trimming took 0 bases from V and 3 from J; bases not matched to a gene: 4. CDR3 loop: CASSVASGKSYEQYF. The CDR3 DNA sequence: TGTGCCAGCAGCGTAGCTAGCGGGAAAAGCTACGAGCAGTACTTC.

The rearrangement joins TRBV18 to TRBJ2-1; D uncertain. Trimming took 3 bases from V and 0 from J, leaving 12 bases between them. The CDR3 runs 16 residues. The V gene's germline CDR1 is KGHSH and CDR2 LQKENI. The CDR3 is CASSPPERFSYNEQFF. The CDR3 DNA reads as TGTGCCAGCTCACCTCCGGAGAGGTTCTCCTACAATGAGCAGTTCTTC.

The chain links TRBV2 to TRBJ2-3; 8 bases match TRBD1. The V segment lost 5 bases and the J segment 7 bases; nucleotides outside the gene matches: 8. CDR3 length: 14 residues. The germline CDR1 and CDR2 sequences are SNHLY and FYNNEI. This CDR3 is CASSPDRGTYTQYF. Here the CDR3 DNA reads TGTGCCAGCAGTCCTGACAGGGGAACATATACGCAGTATTTT.

The gene calls are TRBV25-1 and TRBJ1-2; the D gene is possibly TRBD1 (6 bases). Germline CDR1 reads MGHDK; CDR2 reads SYGVNS. The CDR3 has 13 residues. Trimming pared 9 bases from V and 2 bases from J, leaving 13 bases between. The CDR3 sequence is CASAGEVNYGYTF. The CDR3 region has the DNA TGTGCCAGTGCAGGGGAAGTAAACTATGGCTACACCTTC.

The chain joins TRBV9 to TRBJ2-7, with 10 nucleotides matching TRBD2. Germline assignment: CDR1 SGDLS and CDR2 YYNGEE. The J segment lost 6 bases and the V segment lost 0 bases, leaving 6 bases of the junction unmatched. The CDR3 is 15 amino acids. DNA for the CDR3: TGTGCCAGCAGCGTAGGTCCTAGCGGGAGCTCCGAGCAGTACTTC. It yields the protein CASSVGPSGSSEQYF.